This T cell receptor beta chain was obtained from a study of T-cell memory formation after mild COVID-19. Background on the study: Largely, TCR clusters stayed within a single donor. Study findings and constraints: Prior to infection, memory already included some responding clones, suggesting cross-reactive memory joined. The authors did not confirm SARS-CoV-2 specificity of second-wave clones peaking day 37.

The CDR3 extends over 14 amino acids. Germline CDR1 reads LNHNV; CDR2 reads YYDKDF (reference sequence). Trimming pared 0 bases from V and 3 bases from J, leaving 6 bases between. 5'RACE with constant-segment primers yielded barcoded, UMI-tagged TCR alpha and TCR beta cDNA libraries. TCRdb re-called the 5' RACE reads with MiXCR, one entry per CDR3 protein. The sample comprises around 180,000 distinct CDR3 sequences, 15% to 20% of which are singletons, and 2% to 2.5% rests with the top ten. This clonotype was counted only a few times. Its antigen is unidentified. The receptor was isolated from an adult woman who had mild COVID-19 (a few samples of this study predate the infection). Cell type and time point are not known. Sequenced input: PBMCs or a T cell subset sorted from them (not recorded which). This chain uses TRBV15 with TRBJ2-1; D is unclear. CDR3 region: CATSRDLGYNEQFF. The CDR3 region has the DNA TGTGCCACCAGCAGAGATCTGGGCTACAATGAGCAGTTCTTC.